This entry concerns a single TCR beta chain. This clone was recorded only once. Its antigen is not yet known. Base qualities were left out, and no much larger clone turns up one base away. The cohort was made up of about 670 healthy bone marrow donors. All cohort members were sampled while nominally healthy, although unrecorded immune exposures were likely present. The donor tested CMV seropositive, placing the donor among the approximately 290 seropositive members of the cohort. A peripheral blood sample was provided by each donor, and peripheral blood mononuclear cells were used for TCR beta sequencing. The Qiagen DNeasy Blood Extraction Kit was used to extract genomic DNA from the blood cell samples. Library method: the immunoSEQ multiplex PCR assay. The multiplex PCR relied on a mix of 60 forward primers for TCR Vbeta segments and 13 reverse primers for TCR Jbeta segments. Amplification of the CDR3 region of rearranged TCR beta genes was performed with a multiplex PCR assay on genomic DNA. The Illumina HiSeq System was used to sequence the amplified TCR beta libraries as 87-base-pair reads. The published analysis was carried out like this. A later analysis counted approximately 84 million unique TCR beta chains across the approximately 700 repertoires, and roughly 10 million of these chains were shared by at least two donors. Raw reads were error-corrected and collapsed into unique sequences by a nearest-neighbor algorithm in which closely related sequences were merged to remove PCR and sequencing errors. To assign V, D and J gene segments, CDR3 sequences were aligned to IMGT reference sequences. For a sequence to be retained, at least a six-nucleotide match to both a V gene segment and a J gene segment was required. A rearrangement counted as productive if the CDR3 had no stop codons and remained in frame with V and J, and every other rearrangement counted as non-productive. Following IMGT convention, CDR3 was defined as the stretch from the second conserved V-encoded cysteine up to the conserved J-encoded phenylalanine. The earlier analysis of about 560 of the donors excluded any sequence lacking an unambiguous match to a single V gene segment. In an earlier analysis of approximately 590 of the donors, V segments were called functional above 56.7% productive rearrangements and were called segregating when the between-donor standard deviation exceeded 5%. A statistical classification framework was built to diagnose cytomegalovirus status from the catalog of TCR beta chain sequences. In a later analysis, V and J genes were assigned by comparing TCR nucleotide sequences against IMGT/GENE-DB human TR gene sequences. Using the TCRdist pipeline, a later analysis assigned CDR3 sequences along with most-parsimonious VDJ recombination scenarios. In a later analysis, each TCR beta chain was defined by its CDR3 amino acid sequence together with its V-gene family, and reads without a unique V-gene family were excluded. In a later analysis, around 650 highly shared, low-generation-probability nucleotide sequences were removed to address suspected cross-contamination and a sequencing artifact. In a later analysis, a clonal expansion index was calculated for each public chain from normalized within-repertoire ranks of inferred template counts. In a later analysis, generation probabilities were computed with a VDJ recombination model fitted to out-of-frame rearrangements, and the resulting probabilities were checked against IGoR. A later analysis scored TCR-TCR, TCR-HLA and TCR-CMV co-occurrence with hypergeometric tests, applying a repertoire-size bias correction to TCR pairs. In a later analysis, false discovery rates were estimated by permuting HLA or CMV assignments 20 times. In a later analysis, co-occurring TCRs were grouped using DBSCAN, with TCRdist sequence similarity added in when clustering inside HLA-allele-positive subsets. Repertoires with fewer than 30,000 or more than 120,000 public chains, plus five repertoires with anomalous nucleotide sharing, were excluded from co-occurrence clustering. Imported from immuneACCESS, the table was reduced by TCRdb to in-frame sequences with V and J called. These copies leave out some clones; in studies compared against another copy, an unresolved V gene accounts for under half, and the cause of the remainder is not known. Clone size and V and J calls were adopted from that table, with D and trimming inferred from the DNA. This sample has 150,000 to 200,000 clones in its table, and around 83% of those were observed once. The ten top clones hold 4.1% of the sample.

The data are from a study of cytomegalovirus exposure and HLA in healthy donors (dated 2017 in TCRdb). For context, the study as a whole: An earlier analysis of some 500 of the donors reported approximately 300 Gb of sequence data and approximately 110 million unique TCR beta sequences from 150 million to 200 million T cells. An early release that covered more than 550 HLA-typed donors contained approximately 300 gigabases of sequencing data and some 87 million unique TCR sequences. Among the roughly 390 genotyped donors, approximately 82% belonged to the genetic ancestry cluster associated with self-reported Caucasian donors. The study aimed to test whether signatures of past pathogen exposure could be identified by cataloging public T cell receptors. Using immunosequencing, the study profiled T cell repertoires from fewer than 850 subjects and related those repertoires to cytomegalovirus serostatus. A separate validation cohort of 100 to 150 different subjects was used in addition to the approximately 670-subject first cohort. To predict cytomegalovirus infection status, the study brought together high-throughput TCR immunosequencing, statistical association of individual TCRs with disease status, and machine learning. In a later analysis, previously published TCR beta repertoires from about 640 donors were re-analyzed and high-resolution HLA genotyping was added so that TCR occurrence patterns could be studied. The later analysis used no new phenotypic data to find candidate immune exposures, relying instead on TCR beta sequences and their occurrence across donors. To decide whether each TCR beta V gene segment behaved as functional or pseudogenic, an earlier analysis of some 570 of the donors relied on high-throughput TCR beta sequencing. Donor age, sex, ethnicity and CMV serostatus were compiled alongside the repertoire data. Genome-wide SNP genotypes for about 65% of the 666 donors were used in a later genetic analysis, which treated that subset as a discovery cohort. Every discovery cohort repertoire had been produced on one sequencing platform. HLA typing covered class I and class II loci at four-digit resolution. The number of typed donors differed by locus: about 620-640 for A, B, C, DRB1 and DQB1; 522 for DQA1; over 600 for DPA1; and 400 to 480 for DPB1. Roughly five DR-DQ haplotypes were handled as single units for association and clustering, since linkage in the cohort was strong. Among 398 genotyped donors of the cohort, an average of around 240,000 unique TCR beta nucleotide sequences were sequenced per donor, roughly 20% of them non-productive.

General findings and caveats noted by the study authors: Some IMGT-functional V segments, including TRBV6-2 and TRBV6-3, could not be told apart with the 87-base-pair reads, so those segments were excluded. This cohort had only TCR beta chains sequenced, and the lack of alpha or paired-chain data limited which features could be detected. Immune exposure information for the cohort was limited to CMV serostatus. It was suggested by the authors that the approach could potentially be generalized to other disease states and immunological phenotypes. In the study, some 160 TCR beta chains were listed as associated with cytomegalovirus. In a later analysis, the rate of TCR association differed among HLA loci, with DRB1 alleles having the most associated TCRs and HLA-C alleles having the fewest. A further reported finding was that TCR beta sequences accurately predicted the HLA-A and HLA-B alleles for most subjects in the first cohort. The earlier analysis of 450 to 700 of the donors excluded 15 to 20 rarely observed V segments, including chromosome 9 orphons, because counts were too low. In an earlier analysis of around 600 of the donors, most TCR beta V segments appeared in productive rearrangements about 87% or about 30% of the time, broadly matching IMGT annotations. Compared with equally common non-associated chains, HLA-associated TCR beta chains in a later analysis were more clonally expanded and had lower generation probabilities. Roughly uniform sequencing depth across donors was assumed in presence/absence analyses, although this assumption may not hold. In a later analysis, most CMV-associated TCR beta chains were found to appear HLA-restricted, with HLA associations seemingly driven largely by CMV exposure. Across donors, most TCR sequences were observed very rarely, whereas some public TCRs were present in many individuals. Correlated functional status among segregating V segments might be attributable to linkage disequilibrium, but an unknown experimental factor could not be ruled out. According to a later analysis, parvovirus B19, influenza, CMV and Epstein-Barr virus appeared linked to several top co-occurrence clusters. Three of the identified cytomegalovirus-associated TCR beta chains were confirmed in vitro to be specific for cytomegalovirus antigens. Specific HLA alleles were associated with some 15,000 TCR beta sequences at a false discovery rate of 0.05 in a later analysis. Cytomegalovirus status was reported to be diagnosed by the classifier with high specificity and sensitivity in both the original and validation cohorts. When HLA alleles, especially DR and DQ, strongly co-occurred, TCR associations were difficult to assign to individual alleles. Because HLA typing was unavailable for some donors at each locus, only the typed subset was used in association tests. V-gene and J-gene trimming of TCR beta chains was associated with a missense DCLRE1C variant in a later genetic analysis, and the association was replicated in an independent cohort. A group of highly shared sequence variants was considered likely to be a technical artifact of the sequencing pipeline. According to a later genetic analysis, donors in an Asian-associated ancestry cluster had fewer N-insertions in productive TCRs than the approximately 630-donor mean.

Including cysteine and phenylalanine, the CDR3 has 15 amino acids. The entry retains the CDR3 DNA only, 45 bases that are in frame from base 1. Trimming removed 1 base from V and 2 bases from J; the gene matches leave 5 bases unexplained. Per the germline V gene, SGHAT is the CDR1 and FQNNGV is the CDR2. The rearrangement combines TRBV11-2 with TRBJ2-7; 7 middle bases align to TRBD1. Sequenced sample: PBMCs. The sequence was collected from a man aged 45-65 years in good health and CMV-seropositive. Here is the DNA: TGTGCCAGCAGCTTAGGCAGGGGGTTTACCTACGAGCAGTACTTC. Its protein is CASSLGRGFTYEQYF.